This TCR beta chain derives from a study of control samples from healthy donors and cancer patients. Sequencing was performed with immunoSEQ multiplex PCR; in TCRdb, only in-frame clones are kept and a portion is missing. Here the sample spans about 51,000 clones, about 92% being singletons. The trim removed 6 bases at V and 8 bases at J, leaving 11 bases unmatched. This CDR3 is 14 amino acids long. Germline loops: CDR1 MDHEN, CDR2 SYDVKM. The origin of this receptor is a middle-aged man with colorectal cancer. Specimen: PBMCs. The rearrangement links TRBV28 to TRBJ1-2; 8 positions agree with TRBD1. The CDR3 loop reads CASSKGQGTGGYTF. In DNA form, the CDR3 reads TGTGCCAGCAGCAAAGGACAGGGTACTGGCGGCTACACCTTC.